The clone carrying this TCR beta chain appeared a single time. Its antigen is as yet unknown. This sample was taken from a study of cytomegalovirus exposure and HLA in healthy donors. Study-level results: In most subjects, TCR beta sequences reportedly gave accurate predictions of HLA-A and HLA-B alleles.

CDR1 is SGHAT, CDR2 FQNNGV, per germline. Unmatched junction bases numbered 21, after V lost 4 bases and J lost 7 bases. The CDR3 runs 18 residues. In the PCR, 60 Vbeta and 13 Jbeta primers were used. Clones were sequenced by immunoSEQ multiplex PCR, and TCRdb holds only the in-frame ones, with some missing. The sample records tens of thousands of clones, roughly 72% being singletons. The chain uses TRBV11-2 and TRBJ2-7, with 8 bases that match TRBD2. The specimen was PBMCs. The receptor's source is a woman between 50 and 59 years old in good health and CMV-seronegative. The CDR3 nucleotides read TGTGCCAGCAGCTCCTGGGGGACGGCGGCGGGGGGCCGTGGGGAGCAGTACTTC. This encodes CASSSWGTAAGGRGEQYF.